This section outlines one TCR beta chain sequence together with its context. Its antigen is unidentified. The junction does not match germline at one end; this may be a read error. These data come from a study of tumor-infiltrating lymphocytes in primary liver carcinoma. Study conclusions and caveats: Tumor-blood pairs (like tumor-adjacent pairs) overlapped less than tumor region pairs did. Just about 7.5-24% of leading clones were found in every one of five regions.

Starting material for RNA and DNA co-extraction consisted of roughly 20-34 mg of unsorted bulk tissue. Researchers generated TCR beta cDNA from around 510 ng of total RNA, relying on a constant-region primer. Employing slightly modified ARM-PCR, three nested multiplex PCR rounds were run, and these gave rise to the TCR beta libraries. The two initial PCR rounds, roughly 9 cycles each, used TRBV1-TRBV30 forward and C-beta reverse primers. TCRdb independently ran MiXCR on the multiplex PCR reads; one entry per CDR3 protein. The table lists more than 20,000 distinct CDR3 sequences, 60% to 80% of them singletons. Per the germline V gene, CDR1 is SGHAT and CDR2 is FQNNGV. CDR3 size: 17 residues.

Sequenced: liver tumor tissue from sampling region 1. Subset here: tumor region T1, superior pole. This clonotype was obtained from a woman between 25 and 40 years old with primary liver carcinoma and hepatitis B virus infection. V usage is TRBV11-2 and J usage is TRBJ2-1, with 12 nucleotides matching TRBD2. The CDR3 loop is CVSSLTSGRFPGDGQLF. In DNA form, the CDR3 reads TGTGTCAGCAGCCTTACTAGCGGGAGGTTCCCAGGCGATGGGCAGCTCTTC.